This TCR beta chain is from a study of response to subunit inactivated influenza vaccine. Notes on the study in general: Authors suggested seasonal influenza vaccinations each recruit few new T cells.

V lost 0 bases and J lost 4, with 13 bases in between. The CDR3 sequence is 16 residues long. Germline CDR1 is SGHTA and CDR2 is FQGTGA. Worth noting for this clonotype: Its antigen is unknown.

Each CDR3 protein is one row after TCRdb ran MiXCR on the RT-PCR reads. The table has 550,000 to 800,000 distinct CDR3 sequences, around 16% seen once. This receptor was taken from a man aged 45-60 years who received an inactivated influenza vaccine. The chain links TRBV7-3 to TRBJ2-1; possibly TRBD1 or TRBD2 for D (5 bases each). The specimen was PBMCs from blood, collected 11 to 12 days after vaccination. Here the CDR3 DNA reads TGTGCCAGCAGCTTAACGTTAACCAGGGAGTACAATGAGCAGTTCTTC. Translation: CASSLTLTREYNEQFF.